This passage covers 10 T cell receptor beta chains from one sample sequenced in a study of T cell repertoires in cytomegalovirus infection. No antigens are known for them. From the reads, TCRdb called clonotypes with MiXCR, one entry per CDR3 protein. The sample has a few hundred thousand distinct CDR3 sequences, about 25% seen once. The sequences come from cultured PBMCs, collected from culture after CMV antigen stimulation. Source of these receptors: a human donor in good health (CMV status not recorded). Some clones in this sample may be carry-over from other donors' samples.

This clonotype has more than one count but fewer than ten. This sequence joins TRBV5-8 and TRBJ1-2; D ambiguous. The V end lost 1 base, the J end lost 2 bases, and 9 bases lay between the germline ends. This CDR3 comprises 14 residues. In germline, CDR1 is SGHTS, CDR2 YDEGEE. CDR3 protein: CASSLYSSNYGYTF. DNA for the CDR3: TGTGCCAGCAGCTTGTATAGCTCCAACTATGGCTACACCTTC.

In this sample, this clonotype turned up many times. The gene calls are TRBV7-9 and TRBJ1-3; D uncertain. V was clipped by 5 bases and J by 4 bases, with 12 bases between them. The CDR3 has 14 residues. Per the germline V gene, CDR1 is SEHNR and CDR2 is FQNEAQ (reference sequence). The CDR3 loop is CASSPLGRGNTIYF. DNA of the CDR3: TGTGCCAGCAGCCCACTGGGCCGCGGAAACACCATATATTTT.

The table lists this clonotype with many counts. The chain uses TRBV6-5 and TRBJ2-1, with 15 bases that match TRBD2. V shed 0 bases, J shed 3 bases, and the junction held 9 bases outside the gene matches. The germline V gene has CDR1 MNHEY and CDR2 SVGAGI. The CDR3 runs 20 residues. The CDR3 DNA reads TGTGCCAGCAGTTACTCCCGGACTAGCGGGAGGGACAGGGGCTACAATGAGCAGTTCTTC. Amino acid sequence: CASSYSRTSGRDRGYNEQFF.

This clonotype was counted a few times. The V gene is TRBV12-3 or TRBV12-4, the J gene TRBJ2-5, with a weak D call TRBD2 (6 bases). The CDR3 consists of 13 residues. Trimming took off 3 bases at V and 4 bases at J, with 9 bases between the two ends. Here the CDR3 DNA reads TGTGCCAGCAGTTTTTATAGCGGAGAGACCCAGTACTTC. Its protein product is CASSFYSGETQYF.

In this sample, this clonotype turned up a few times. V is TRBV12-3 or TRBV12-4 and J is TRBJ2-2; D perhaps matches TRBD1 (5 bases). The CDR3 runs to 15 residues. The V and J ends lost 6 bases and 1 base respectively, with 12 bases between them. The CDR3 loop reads CASSPDSLNTGELFF. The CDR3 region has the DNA TGTGCCAGCAGCCCTGACAGCCTGAACACCGGGGAGCTGTTTTTT.

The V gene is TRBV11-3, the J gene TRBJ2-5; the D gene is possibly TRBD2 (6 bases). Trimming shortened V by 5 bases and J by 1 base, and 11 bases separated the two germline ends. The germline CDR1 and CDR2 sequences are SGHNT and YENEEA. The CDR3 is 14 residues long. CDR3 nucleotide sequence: TGTGCCAGCAGCCTACGGAGGGCCCAAGAGACCCAGTACTTC. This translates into CASSLRRAQETQYF. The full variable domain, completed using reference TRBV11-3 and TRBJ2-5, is EAGVVQSPRYKIIEKKQPVAFWCNPISGHNTLYWYLQNLGQGPELLIRYENEEAVDDSQLPKDRFSAERLKGVDSTLKIQPAELGDSAVYLCASSLRRAQETQYFGPGTRLLVL.

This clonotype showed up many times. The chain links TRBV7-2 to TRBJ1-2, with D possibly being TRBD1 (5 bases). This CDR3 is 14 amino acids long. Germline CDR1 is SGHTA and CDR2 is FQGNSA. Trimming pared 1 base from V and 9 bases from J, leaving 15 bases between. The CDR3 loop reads CASSLGGTGERYTF. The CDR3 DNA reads TGTGCCAGCAGCTTAGGTGGAACAGGTGAACGCTACACCTTC. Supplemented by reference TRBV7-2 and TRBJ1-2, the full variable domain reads GAGVSQSPSNKVTEKGKDVELRCDPISGHTALYWYRQSLGQGLEFLIYFQGNSAPDKSGLPSDRFSAERTGGSVSTLTIQRTQQEDSAVYLCASSLGGTGERYTFGSGTRLTVV.

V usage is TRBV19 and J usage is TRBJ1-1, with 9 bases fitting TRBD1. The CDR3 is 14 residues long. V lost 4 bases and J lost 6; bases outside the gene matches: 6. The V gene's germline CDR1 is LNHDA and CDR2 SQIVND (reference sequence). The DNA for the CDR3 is TGTGCCAGTAGTACCGGGACAGGGATCGCTGAAGCTTTCTTT. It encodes CASSTGTGIAEAFF.

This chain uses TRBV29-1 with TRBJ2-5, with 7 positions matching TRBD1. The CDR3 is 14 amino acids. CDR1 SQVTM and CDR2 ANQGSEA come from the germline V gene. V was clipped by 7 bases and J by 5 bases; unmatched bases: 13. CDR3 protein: CSAPQDRFDETQYF. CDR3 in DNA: TGCAGCGCCCCCCAGGACAGGTTCGATGAGACCCAGTACTTC.

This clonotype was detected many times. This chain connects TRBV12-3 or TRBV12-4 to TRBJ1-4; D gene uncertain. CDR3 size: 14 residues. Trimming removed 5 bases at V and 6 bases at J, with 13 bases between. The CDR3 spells CASSPRTADEKLFF. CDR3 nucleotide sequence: TGTGCCAGCAGTCCCCGAACAGCCGATGAAAAACTGTTTTTT.